The 10 T cell receptor beta chains reported below all come from one sample, sequenced in a study of T cell repertoires and HLA-DP antigens. The sample label stands for: CD137+ CD4 T cells sorted after culture with HeLa expressing allogeneic HLA-DP. Retrovirally transduced HeLa cells with HLA-DPA1/DPB1, HLA-DM, invariant chain and CD80 served as stimulators. CD4+ cells expanded for roughly 14 days were restimulated about 25 h with allogeneic-DPB1 HeLa cells. Using immunoSEQ multiplex PCR, the repertoire was profiled, and TCRdb retains in-frame clones only, with some absent. Of over 150 clones in the sample, 56% are singletons; the top ten hold under 50%. Sequencing used alloreactive CD137+ CD4+ T cells from cultured PBMCs. The subset denotes: CD137+ CD4+ cells sorted after less than 25 h restimulation with the allogeneic HLA-DP-expressing HeLa cells. The receptors were sampled from a man aged 50 or older in good health and CMV-seronegative.

V gene TRBV11-2 combines with J gene TRBJ2-5, with D possibly being TRBD2 (5 bases). Germline-derived CDR1 and CDR2 are SGHAT and FQNNGV. Trimming removed 4 bases from V and 5 bases from J, with 11 bases in between. The CDR3 extends over 13 amino acids. The CDR3 nucleotides read TGTGCCAGCAGCTCCCCCCCGGGGGAGACCCAGTACTTC. It encodes CASSSPPGETQYF.

The gene calls are TRBV18 and TRBJ1-2; TRBD1 agrees at 8 bases. Germline V gene data show CDR1 as KGHSH and CDR2 as LQKENI. With 3 bases clipped from V and 4 bases from J, the junction kept 4 bases outside the gene matches. The CDR3 runs 14 residues. The CDR3 DNA is TGTGCCAGCTCACCCCGACAGGGGCCCTATGGCTACACCTTC. Its translation is CASSPRQGPYGYTF.

This CDR3 reads CASSRVGPAAFF. DNA of the CDR3: TGTGCCAGCAGCCGAGTAGGACCGGCAGCTTTCTTT. This rearrangement joins TRBV14 to TRBJ1-1, with D unclear. Trimming shortened V by 4 bases and J by 10 bases, and 13 bases separated the two germline ends. The CDR3 is 12 amino acids. Germline CDR1 SGHDN, CDR2 FVKESK.

The genes are TRBV6-9 and TRBJ2-1, with D perhaps matching TRBD1 or TRBD2 (7 bases each). The CDR3 runs 15 residues. Trimming shortened V by 7 bases and J by 2 bases, and 15 bases separated the two germline ends. CDR1 and CDR2 (germline): MNHGY, SVAAGI. CDR3 amino acids: CASTRGGDPYNEQFF. The DNA of the CDR3 is TGTGCCAGCACCAGGGGGGGAGACCCCTACAATGAGCAGTTCTTC.

V and J are TRBV18 and TRBJ2-7; perhaps TRBD2 as D (6 bases). With 3 bases removed from V and 6 bases from J, the gap between germline ends came to 15 bases. The germline gives CDR1 KGHSH, CDR2 LQKENI. The CDR3 loop spans 14 amino acids. CDR3 in DNA: TGTGCCAGCTCACCGGGACGGATCGGGGGCGAGCAGTACTTC. Protein: CASSPGRIGGEQYF.

In its sample, this clone was seen a few times. This chain links TRBV7-9 with TRBJ1-5; no reliable D call. The V gene lost 3 bases and the J gene lost 4 bases, with 7 bases spanning the gap. The germline V gene encodes CDR1 SEHNR and CDR2 FQNEAQ (reference sequence). There are 13 residues in the CDR3. The CDR3 protein is CASSLGTNQPQHF. The DNA for the CDR3 is TGTGCCAGCAGCTTGGGAACGAATCAGCCCCAGCATTTT.

The chain joins TRBV7-4 to TRBJ2-6, with no clear D. The CDR3 loop spans 17 amino acids. The germline V gene has CDR1 SGHVT and CDR2 SQSDAQ. V dropped 5 bases and J dropped 5 bases, with 19 bases sitting between them. CDR3 bases: TGTGCCAGCAGCACACATAGCTCACAAAGTCGGGCCAACGTCCTGACTTTC. Its protein is CASSTHSSQSRANVLTF.

This clone has only one observation. V and J are TRBV5-1 and TRBJ2-7, with a weak D call TRBD2 (5 bases). V was clipped by 3 bases and J by 7 bases, with 11 bases between them. Germline CDR1 SGHRS, CDR2 YFSETQ. CDR3 length: 12 residues. The CDR3 DNA reads as TGCGCCAGCAGCTCGAGGGCCGAGGAGCAGTACTTC. This encodes CASSSRAEEQYF. Complete variable domain (other parts from reference TRBV5-1 and TRBJ2-7): KAGVTQTPRYLIKTRGQQVTLSCSPISGHRSVSWYQQTPGQGLQFLFEYFSETQRNKGNFPGRFSGRQFSNSRSEMNVSTLELGDSALYLCASSSRAEEQYFGPGTRLTVT.

DNA of the CDR3: TGTGCCAGCAGCTCCCCCCCGGGGGAGACCCAGTACTTC. The encoded protein is CASSSPPGETQYF. This sequence joins TRBV11-3 and TRBJ2-5; weak D call: TRBD2 (5 bases). Deletions cut 4 bases from V and 5 bases from J, with 11 bases between. Germline-derived CDR1 and CDR2 are SGHNT and YENEEA. The CDR3 extends over 13 amino acids.

V usage is TRBV15 and J usage is TRBJ1-1; the match to TRBD1 covers 12 bases. The CDR3 covers 16 residues. Germline-derived CDR1 and CDR2 are LNHNV and YYDKDF (reference sequence). V trimming: 1 base; J trimming: 1 base; junction bases outside the gene matches: 1. This CDR3 is CATSRGDRGPNTEAFF. The DNA for the CDR3 is TGTGCCACCAGCAGAGGGGACAGGGGGCCGAACACTGAAGCTTTCTTT.